This TCR beta chain was recovered during a study of blood T cell repertoires in COVID-19. In the original workflow: The assay estimated nucleated cells by amplifying reference gene primers. Generated by immunoSEQ multiplex PCR, the TCRdb table keeps only in-frame clones and is missing some. V and J calls and clone size are as listed in that table; D and trimming were resolved from the DNA. The data hold some 120,000 clones, with under 95% observed a single time. This clone was observed a single time. The CDR3 covers 12 residues. V was clipped by 7 bases and J by 4 bases, with 9 bases between them. Per the germline V gene, CDR1 is SGHRS and CDR2 is YFSETQ.

The TCR sequence derives from a man aged 55 to 70 with COVID-19, enrolled during active disease. Sequencing was carried out using peripheral blood. The rearrangement links TRBV5-1 to TRBJ2-1; D unclear. The CDR3 coding sequence is TGCGCCAGCTCTGACAATTACAATGAGCAGTTCTTC. Translating it yields CASSDNYNEQFF.